This TCR beta chain was recovered during a study of blood T cell repertoires in COVID-19. Across the study: The United States, Italy and Spain were the sources of the acute and convalescent COVID-19 samples. The analysed material was cDNA or gDNA that came from T cells, B-cell-depleted T cells, or PBMCs.

Clones were sequenced by immunoSEQ multiplex PCR, and TCRdb holds only the in-frame ones, with some missing. The table lists 150,000 to 200,000 clones, approximately 83% of them singletons. The CDR3 has 16 amino acids. CDR1 and CDR2 (germline): MDHEN, SYDVKM. V lost 6 bases, J lost 4 bases, and 11 bases stayed unmatched. Sequencing was carried out using peripheral blood. The TCR sequence derives from a human donor with acute or convalescent COVID-19. The donor label of this sample is uncertain. The V and J genes are TRBV28 and TRBJ2-1, with 8 positions matching TRBD2. As DNA, the CDR3 is TGTGCCAGCAGAACCGGGGGGCGGGAGGCGTACAATGAGCAGTTCTTC. Its protein product is CASRTGGREAYNEQFF. Complete variable domain (other parts from reference TRBV28 and TRBJ2-1): DVKVTQSSRYLVKRTGEKVFLECVQDMDHENMFWYRQDPGLGLRLIYFSYDVKMKEKGDIPEGYSVSREKKERFSLILESASTNQTSMYLCASRTGGREAYNEQFFGPGTRLTVL.